Following are 10 T cell receptor beta chains from one sample sequenced in a study of regulatory T cells in long-lasting Graves disease. The time point here: persistent/refractory GD, antithyroid drugs over 5 years with positive TRAb. RNA from PBMCs was the source of the TCR library. CDR3 regions were amplified by Arm-PCR using iRepertoire HTBI primers to build TCR beta libraries. In TCRdb, the multiplex PCR reads were re-called with MiXCR into one record per CDR3 protein. The sample records 700,000 or so distinct CDR3 sequences, around 30% being singletons. The sequenced sample was peripheral blood mononuclear cells (PBMCs), obtained when the disease was refractory, from a patient treated with antithyroid drugs. Every receptor here comes from a female donor with Graves disease.

The chain links TRBV7-9 to TRBJ2-7; D is possibly TRBD2 (7 bases). The CDR3 is made up of 15 amino acids. Trimming took off 5 bases at V and 6 bases at J, with 20 bases between the two ends. Germline V gene sequence: CDR1 SEHNR, CDR2 FQNEAQ (reference sequence). The CDR3 is CASSPGAGVPREQYF. In nucleotides, the CDR3 is TGTGCCAGCAGCCCAGGGGCGGGAGTCCCTCGCGAGCAGTACTTC.

This clonotype has only a few counts. The rearrangement links TRBV27 to TRBJ2-7; possibly TRBD2 for D (5 bases). The germline gives CDR1 MNHEY, CDR2 SMNVEV (reference sequence). There are 15 residues in the CDR3. The V and J ends lost 5 bases and 4 bases respectively, with 18 bases between them. Here the CDR3 DNA reads TGTGCCAGCAGTCCGAGGGAAGAGGCTACTTACGAGCAGTACTTC. Translation: CASSPREEATYEQYF.

The chain recombines TRBV7-2 with TRBJ1-5, with D uncertain. CDR1 is SGHTA, CDR2 FQGNSA, per germline. CDR3 length: 14 residues. The V end was cut by 5 bases, the J end by 2 bases, with 10 bases between. CDR3 region: CASSPSAGNQPQHF. The CDR3 coding sequence is TGTGCCAGCAGCCCTTCGGCGGGCAATCAGCCCCAGCATTTT.

In its sample, this clonotype was seen many times. J is TRBJ2-5 and V is TRBV29-1, with 13 bases identical to TRBD2. Germline assignment: CDR1 SQVTM and CDR2 ANQGSEA. The J segment lost 2 bases and the V segment lost 1 base, leaving 7 bases of the junction unmatched. The CDR3 length is 17 residues. Written as DNA, the CDR3 is TGCAGCGTTGAAGCACAGGGGGGACTAGCGGGGCAAGAGACCCAGTACTTC. Its protein product is CSVEAQGGLAGQETQYF.

Here the CDR3 reads CSARPGTSSRETQYF. The CDR3 DNA reads TGCAGTGCTAGACCCGGGACTAGCTCCCGGGAGACCCAGTACTTC. The rearrangement joins TRBV20-1 to TRBJ2-5; 9 bases fit TRBD2. The CDR3 extends over 15 amino acids. V shed 2 bases, J shed 5 bases, and the junction held 9 bases outside the gene matches. Germline lookup yields CDR1 DFQATT and CDR2 SNEGSKA (reference sequence).

As concerns this clonotype: At one of its ends the junction is not consistent with the germline gene, which may arise from a read error. J is TRBJ1-5 and V is TRBV12-3 or TRBV12-4; the D gene is possibly TRBD1 (5 bases). This CDR3 contains 13 residues. CDR3 loop: CASTPEGLQPQHF. In DNA form, the CDR3 reads TGCGCCAGCACTCCTGAGGGGCTTCAGCCCCAGCATTTT.

This chain joins TRBV28 and TRBJ2-3; D not resolved. The CDR3 loop spans 14 amino acids. Trimming shortened V by 6 bases and J by 0 bases, and 10 bases separated the two germline ends. The germline V gene encodes CDR1 MDHEN and CDR2 SYDVKM. CDR3 nucleotide sequence: TGTGCCAGCAGCTTAGTGGCTAGCACAGATACGCAGTATTTT. Encoded protein: CASSLVASTDTQYF.

This clonotype occurred many times. The chain joins TRBV5-1 to TRBJ2-7; a weak D match, TRBD1 (5 bases). The CDR3 is made up of 15 amino acids. Germline loops: CDR1 SGHRS, CDR2 YFSETQ. V shed 3 bases and J shed 4 bases, with 17 bases lying between them. The CDR3 DNA follows: TGCGCCAGCAGCTACGACAGCCCCCCGTTGTACGAGCAGTACTTC. The encoded protein is CASSYDSPPLYEQYF. Together with reference TRBV5-1 and TRBJ2-7, the CDR3 gives the full variable domain: KAGVTQTPRYLIKTRGQQVTLSCSPISGHRSVSWYQQTPGQGLQFLFEYFSETQRNKGNFPGRFSGRQFSNSRSEMNVSTLELGDSALYLCASSYDSPPLYEQYFGPGTRLTVT.

CDR3 bases: TGTGCCAGCGGGGACCGAGGGGACAGGGAAAACATTCAGTACTTC. It specifies CASGDRGDRENIQYF. The chain couples TRBV28 to TRBJ2-4; TRBD1 agrees at 9 bases. CDR3 size: 15 residues. Germline assignment: CDR1 MDHEN and CDR2 SYDVKM. V gave up 8 bases and J gave up 5 bases; unmatched junction bases: 10.

This clonotype occurred many times. The rearrangement links TRBV12-3 or TRBV12-4 to TRBJ1-2; D gene unclear. The ends were cut back, 6 bases at V and 4 bases at J, with 9 bases in the middle. There are 12 residues in the CDR3. The CDR3 loop is CASSQSSYGYTF. CDR3 coding DNA: TGTGCCAGCAGCCAATCCTCCTATGGCTACACCTTC.